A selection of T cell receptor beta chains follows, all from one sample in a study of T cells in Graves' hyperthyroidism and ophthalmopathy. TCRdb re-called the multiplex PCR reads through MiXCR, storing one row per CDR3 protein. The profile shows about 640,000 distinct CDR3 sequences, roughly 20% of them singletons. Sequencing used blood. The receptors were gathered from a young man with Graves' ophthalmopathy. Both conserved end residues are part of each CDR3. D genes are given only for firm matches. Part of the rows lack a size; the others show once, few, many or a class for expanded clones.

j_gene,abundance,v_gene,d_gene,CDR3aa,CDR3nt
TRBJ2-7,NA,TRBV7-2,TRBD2,CASSLGPRLAGPRGFYEQYF,TGTGCCAGCAGCTTAGGTCCACGGCTAGCGGGACCCCGGGGGTTCTACGAGCAGTACTTC
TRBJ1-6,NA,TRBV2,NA,CASHLLGSPLHF,TGTGCCAGCCACCTACTGGGCTCACCCCTCCACTTT
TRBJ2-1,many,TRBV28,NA,CASTTHGVHNEQFF,TGTGCCAGCACCACGCACGGGGTCCACAATGAGCAGTTCTTC
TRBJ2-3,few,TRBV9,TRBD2,CASSGGTTLSTDTQYF,TGTGCCAGCAGCGGGGGGACTACCTTGAGCACAGATACGCAGTATTTT
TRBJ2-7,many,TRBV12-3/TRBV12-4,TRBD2,CASSYTSGGVQYF,TGTGCCAGCAGTTACACCTCGGGGGGTGTGCAGTACTTC
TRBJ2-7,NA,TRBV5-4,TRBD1,CASSAFTGAGTYEQYF,TGTGCCAGCAGCGCATTCACAGGGGCAGGTACCTACGAGCAGTACTTC
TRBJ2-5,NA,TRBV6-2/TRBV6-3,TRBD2,CASSSHTRPSGYQETQYF,TGTGCCAGCAGTTCCCATACGAGGCCTAGCGGGTACCAAGAGACCCAGTACTTC
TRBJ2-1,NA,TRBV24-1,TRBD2,CATSERAQLAGGSSYNEQFF,TGTGCCACCAGTGAAAGGGCCCAGCTAGCGGGAGGGAGCTCCTACAATGAGCAGTTCTTC
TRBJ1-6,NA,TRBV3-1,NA,CASSQVQGNSPLHF,TGTGCCAGCAGCCAAGTTCAGGGTAATTCACCCCTCCACTTT
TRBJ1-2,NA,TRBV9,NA,CASSAYTGTGYGYTF,TGTGCCAGCAGCGCATACACCGGGACGGGGTATGGCTACACCTTC
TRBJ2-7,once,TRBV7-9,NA,CASSFLEKDAYEQYF,TGTGCCAGCAGCTTTCTAGAGAAGGACGCCTACGAGCAGTACTTC
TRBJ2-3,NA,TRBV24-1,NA,CATSVARTSTDTQYF,TGTGCCACCAGTGTGGCGCGTACCTCCACAGATACGCAGTATTTT